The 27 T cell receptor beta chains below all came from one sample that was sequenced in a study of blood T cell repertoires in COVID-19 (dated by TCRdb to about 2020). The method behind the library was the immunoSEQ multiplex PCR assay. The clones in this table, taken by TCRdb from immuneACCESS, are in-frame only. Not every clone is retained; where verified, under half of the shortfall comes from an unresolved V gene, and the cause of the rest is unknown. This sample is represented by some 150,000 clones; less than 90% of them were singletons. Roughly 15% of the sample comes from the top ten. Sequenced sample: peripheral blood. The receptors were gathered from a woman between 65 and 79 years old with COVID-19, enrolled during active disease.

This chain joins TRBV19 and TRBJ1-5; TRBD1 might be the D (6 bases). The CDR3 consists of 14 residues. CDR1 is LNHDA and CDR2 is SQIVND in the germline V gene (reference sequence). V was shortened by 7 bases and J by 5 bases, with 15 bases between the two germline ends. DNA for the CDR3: TGTGCCAGTACCGAGGACAGCTTAGATCAGCCCCAGCATTTT. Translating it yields CASTEDSLDQPQHF.

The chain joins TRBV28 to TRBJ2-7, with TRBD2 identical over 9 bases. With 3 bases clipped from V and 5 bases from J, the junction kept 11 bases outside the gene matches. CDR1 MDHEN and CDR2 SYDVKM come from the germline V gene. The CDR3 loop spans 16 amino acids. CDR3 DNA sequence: TGTGCCAGCAGTTTGGGACTAAGCGGGAGGATGCACGAGCAGTACTTC. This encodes CASSLGLSGRMHEQYF.

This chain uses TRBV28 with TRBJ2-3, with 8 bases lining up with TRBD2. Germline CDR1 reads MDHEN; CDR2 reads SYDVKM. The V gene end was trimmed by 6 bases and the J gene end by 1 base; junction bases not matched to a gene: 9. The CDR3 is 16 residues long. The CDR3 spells CASRPSFGRGTDTQYF. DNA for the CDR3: TGTGCCAGCAGGCCTTCTTTCGGGAGGGGCACAGATACGCAGTATTTT.

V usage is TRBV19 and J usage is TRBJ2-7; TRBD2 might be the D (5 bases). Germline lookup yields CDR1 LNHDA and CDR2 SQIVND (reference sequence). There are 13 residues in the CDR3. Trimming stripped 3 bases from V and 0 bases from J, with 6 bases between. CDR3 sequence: CASSMGSSYEQYF. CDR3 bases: TGTGCCAGTAGTATGGGGAGCTCCTACGAGCAGTACTTC.

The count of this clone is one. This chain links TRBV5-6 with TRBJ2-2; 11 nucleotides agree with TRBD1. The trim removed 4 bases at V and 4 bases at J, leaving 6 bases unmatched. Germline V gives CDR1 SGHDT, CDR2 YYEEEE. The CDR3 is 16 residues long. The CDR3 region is CASSPGTGGRTGELFF. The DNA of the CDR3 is TGTGCCAGCAGCCCGGGGACAGGGGGGCGCACCGGGGAGCTGTTTTTT.

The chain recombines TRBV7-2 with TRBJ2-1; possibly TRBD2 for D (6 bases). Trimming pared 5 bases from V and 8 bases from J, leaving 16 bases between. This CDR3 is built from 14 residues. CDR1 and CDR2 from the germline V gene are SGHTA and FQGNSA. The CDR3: CASSAAPSAYEQFF. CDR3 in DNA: TGTGCCAGCAGCGCGGCGCCTAGCGCTTATGAGCAGTTCTTC.

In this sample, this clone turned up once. As DNA, the CDR3 is TGTGCCAGCAGTGAAGACCGCGGATTAGAAAAACTGTTTTTT. It codes for CASSEDRGLEKLFF. The V call is TRBV6-1, the J call TRBJ1-4; D is unresolved. Per germline, CDR1 MNHNS and CDR2 SASEGT. The V end was cut by 1 base, the J end by 8 bases, with 11 bases between. CDR3 length: 14 amino acids.

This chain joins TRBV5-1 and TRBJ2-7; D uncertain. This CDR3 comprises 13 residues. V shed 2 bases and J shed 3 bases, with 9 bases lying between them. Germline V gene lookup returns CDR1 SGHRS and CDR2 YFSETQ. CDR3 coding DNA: TGCGCCAGCAGCTTTTTGTCAGACTACGAGCAGTACTTC. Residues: CASSFLSDYEQYF.

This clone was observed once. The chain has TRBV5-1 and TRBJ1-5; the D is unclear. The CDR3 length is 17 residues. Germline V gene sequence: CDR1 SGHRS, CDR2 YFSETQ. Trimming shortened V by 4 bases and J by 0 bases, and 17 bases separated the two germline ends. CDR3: CASSPWAGPYSNQPQHF. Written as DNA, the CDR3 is TGCGCCAGCAGCCCCTGGGCAGGCCCCTATAGCAATCAGCCCCAGCATTTT.

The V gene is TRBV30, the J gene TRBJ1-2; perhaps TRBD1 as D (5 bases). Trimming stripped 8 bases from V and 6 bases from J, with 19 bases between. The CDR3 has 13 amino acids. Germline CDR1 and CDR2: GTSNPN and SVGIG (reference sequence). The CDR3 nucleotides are TGTGCCGGCAACAGGCCAGGTCTAGATGGCTACACCTTC. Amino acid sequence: CAGNRPGLDGYTF.

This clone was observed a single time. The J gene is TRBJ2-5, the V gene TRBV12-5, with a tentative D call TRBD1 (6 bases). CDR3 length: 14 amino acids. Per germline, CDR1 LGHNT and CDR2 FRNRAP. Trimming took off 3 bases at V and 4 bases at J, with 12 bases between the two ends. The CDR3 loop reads CASGFVQQGETQYF. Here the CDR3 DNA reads TGTGCTAGTGGTTTTGTCCAACAGGGAGAGACCCAGTACTTC.

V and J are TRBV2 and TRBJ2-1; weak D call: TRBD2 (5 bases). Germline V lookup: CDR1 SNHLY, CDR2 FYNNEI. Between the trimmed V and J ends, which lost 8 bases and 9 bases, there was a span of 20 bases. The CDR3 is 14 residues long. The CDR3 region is CASDTSTVGGEQFF. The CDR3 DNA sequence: TGTGCCAGCGATACTTCTACGGTTGGAGGTGAGCAGTTCTTC.

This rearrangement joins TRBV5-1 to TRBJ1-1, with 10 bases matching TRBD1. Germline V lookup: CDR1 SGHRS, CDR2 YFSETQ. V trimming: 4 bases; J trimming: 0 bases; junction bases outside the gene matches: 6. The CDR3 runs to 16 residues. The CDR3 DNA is TGCGCCAGCAGCCCAACGGGACAGGGGATGAACACTGAAGCTTTCTTT. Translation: CASSPTGQGMNTEAFF.

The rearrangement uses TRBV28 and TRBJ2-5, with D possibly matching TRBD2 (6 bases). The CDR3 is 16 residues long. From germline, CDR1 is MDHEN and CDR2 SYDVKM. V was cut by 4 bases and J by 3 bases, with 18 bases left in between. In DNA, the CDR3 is TGTGCCAGCAGTTCTCCCGGCGGGACTGAGAAAGAGACCCAGTACTTC. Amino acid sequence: CASSSPGGTEKETQYF.

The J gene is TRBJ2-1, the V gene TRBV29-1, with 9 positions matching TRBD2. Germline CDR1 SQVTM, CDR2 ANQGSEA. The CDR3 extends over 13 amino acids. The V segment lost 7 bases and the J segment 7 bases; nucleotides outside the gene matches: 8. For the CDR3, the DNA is TGCAGCGCAGTTAGCGGGAGTGGGAATGAGCAGTTCTTC. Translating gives CSAVSGSGNEQFF.

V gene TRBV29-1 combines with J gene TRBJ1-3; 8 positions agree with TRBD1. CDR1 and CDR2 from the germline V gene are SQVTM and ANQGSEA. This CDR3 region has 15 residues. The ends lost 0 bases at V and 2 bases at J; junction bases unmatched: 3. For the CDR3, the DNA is TGCAGCGTTGAAGAAAGGACAGGGACTGGAAACACCATATATTTT. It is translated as CSVEERTGTGNTIYF.

The CDR3 DNA reads TGTGCCAGTAAGGGACAGGTAGGCAATCAGCCCCAGCATTTT. Its protein is CASKGQVGNQPQHF. The rearrangement joins TRBV19 to TRBJ1-5, with 8 bases lining up with TRBD1. The CDR3 has 14 residues. J was trimmed by 2 bases and V by 7 bases; bases with no gene match: 4. Germline loops: CDR1 LNHDA, CDR2 SQIVND (reference sequence).

The CDR3 DNA reads TGCAGTGCTAGTCAGGAGGGAGGGTATGGCTACACCTTC. Its translation is CSASQEGGYGYTF. The gene calls are TRBV20-1 and TRBJ1-2, with D unclear. V gave up 3 bases and J gave up 5 bases, with 13 bases separating them. CDR1 DFQATT and CDR2 SNEGSKA come from the germline V gene (reference sequence). CDR3 size: 13 residues.

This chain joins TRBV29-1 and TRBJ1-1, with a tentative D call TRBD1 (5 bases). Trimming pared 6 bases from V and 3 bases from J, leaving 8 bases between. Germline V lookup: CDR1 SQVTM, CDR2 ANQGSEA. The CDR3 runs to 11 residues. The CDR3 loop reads CSVPRDTEAFF. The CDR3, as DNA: TGCAGCGTACCCAGGGACACTGAAGCTTTCTTT.

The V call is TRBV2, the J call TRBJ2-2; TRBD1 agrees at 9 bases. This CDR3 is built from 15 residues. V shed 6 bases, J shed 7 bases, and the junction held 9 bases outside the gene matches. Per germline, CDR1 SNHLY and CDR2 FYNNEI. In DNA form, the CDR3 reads TGTGCCAGCAGAGCTGGGGGACAGGGCGGCGGGGAGCTGTTTTTT. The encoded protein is CASRAGGQGGGELFF.

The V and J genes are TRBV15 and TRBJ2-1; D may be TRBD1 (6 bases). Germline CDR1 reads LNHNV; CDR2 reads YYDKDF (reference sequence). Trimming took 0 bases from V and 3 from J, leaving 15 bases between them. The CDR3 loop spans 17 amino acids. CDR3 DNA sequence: TGTGCCACCAGCAGAGATCTCCCAGGGGTGGGCTACAATGAGCAGTTCTTC. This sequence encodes CATSRDLPGVGYNEQFF.

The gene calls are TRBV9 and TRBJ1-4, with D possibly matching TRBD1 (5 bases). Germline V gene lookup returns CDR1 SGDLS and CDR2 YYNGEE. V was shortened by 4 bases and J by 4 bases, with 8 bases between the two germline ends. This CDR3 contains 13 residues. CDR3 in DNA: TGTGCCAGCAGCCCGGGACTTAATGAAAAACTGTTTTTT. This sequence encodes CASSPGLNEKLFF.

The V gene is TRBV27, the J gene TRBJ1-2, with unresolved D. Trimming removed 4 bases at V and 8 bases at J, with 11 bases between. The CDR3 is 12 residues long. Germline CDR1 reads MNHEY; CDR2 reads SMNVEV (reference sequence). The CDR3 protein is CASSSLGVGYTF. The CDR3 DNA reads TGTGCCAGCAGTTCCCTAGGTGTGGGCTACACCTTC.

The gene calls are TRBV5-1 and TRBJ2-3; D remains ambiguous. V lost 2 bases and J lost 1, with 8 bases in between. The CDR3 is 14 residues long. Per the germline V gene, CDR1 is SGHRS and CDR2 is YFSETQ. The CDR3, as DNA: TGCGCCAGCAGCTTTACGTCAGGCACAGATACGCAGTATTTT. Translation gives CASSFTSGTDTQYF.

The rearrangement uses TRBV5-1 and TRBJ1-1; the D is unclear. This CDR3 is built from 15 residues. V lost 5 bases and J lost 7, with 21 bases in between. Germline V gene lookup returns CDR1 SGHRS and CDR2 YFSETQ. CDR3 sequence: CASSATGGGIGEAFF. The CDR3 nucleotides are TGCGCCAGCAGTGCAACGGGAGGCGGGATTGGTGAAGCTTTCTTT.

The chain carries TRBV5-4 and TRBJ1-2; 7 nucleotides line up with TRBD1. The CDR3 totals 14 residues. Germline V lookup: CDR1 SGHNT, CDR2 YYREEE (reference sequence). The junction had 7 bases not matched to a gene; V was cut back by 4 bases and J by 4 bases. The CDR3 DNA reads TGTGCCAGCAGCCCCCGGGGACAGAGCTATGGCTACACCTTC. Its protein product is CASSPRGQSYGYTF.

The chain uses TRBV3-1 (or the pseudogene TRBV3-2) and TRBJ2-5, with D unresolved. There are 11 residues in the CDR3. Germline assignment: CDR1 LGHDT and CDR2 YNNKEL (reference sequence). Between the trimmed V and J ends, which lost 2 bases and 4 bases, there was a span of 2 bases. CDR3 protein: CASSQLETQYF. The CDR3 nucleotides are TGTGCCAGCAGCCAACTAGAGACCCAGTACTTC.